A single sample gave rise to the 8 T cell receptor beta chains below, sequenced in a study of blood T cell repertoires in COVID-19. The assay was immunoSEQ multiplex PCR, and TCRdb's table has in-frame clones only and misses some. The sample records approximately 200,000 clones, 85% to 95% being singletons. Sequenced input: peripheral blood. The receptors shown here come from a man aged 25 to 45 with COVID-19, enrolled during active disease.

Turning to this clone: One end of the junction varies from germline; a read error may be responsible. The CDR3 nucleotides are TGTGCCAGCAGCGCGATTGGACAGGCCCGAGTCTCCTTC. Translation: CASSAIGQARVSF. The chain uses TRBV9 and TRBJ1-2; 7 bases are a match to TRBD1. The CDR3 has 13 amino acids. The germline gives CDR1 SGDLS, CDR2 YYNGEE.

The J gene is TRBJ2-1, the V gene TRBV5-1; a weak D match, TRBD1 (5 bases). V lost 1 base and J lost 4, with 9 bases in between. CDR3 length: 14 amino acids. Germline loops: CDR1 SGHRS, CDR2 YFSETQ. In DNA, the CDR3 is TGCGCCAGCAGCTTGACAGGTGTATACAATGAGCAGTTCTTC. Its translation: CASSLTGVYNEQFF.

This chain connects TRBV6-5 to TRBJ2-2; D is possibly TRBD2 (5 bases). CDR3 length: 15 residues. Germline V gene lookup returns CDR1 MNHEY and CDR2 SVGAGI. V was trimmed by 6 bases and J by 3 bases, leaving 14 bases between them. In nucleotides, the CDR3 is TGTGCCAGCAGGCCCGGGATTTCGCACACCGGGGAGCTGTTTTTT. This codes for CASRPGISHTGELFF.

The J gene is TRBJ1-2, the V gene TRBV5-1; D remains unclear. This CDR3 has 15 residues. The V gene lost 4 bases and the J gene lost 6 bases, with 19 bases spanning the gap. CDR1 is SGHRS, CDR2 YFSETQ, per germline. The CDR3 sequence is CASSHGNREEDGYTF. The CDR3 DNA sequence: TGCGCCAGCAGCCACGGGAATAGGGAGGAAGATGGCTACACCTTC.

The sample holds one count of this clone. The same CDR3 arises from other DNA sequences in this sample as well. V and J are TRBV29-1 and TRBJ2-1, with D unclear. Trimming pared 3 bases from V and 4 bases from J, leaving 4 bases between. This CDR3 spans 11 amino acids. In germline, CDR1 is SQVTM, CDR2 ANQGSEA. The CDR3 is CSVDRYNEQFF. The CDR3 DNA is TGCAGCGTTGACAGATACAATGAGCAGTTCTTC.

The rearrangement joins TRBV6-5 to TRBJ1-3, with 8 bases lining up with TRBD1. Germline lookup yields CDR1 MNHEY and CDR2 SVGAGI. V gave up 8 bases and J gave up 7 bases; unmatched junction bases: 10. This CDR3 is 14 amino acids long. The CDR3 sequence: CASRSGQGTNTIYF. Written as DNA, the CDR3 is TGTGCCAGCCGTTCAGGACAGGGTACTAACACCATATATTTT.

In nucleotides, the CDR3 is TGTGCCAGTAGTCTCGAACAGTCCTACAATGAGCAGTTCTTC. It is translated as CASSLEQSYNEQFF. J is TRBJ2-1 and V is TRBV19, with no clear D. This CDR3 is built from 14 residues. Germline V lookup: CDR1 LNHDA, CDR2 SQIVND (reference sequence). V gave up 5 bases and J gave up 1 base, with 9 bases separating them.

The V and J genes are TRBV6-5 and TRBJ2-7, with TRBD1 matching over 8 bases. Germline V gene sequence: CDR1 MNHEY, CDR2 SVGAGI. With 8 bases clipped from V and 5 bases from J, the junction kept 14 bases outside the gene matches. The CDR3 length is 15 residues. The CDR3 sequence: CASRLPGDRRNEQYF. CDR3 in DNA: TGTGCCAGCCGGCTTCCTGGGGACAGGCGCAACGAGCAGTACTTC.